What follows are 8 T cell receptor beta chains derived from one specimen sequenced in a study of beta chain features in type 1 diabetes. Study-wide results and limits: Patients with Type 1 diabetes showed moderately but significantly shorter TCRB CDR3s in all four CD4+ subsets.

All of the isolated RNA was reverse transcribed, so expressed TCRB transcripts were sequenced. Repertoires were generated with immunoSEQ multiplex PCR, while TCRdb's copy carries only in-frame clones and drops some. Of 630,000 or so clones detected, about 14% appear once; the ten largest clones hold approximately 0.043%. The antigens for these receptors are not known. Sequencing was carried out using naive CD4+ T cells from blood. These receptors all come from a man between 18 and 35 years old with type 1 diabetes.

The J gene is TRBJ2-1, the V gene TRBV30, with D possibly matching TRBD2 (5 bases). Trimming shortened V by 2 bases and J by 6 bases, and 8 bases separated the two germline ends. This CDR3 spans 12 amino acids. Germline CDR1 and CDR2: GTSNPN and SVGIG (reference sequence). CDR3 amino acids: CAWSPSSNEQFF. In DNA, the CDR3 is TGTGCCTGGAGTCCTAGCTCCAATGAGCAGTTCTTC.

The chain carries TRBV14 and TRBJ1-3; 7 nucleotides agree with TRBD1. In germline, CDR1 is SGHDN, CDR2 FVKESK. This CDR3 spans 15 amino acids. V was pared by 4 bases and J by 2 bases, with 5 bases of the junction left unmatched. In DNA, the CDR3 is TGTGCCAGCAGCCGCTTGACAGGGCCTGGAAACACCATATATTTT. Translated: CASSRLTGPGNTIYF.

This clone was recorded a few times. This chain joins TRBV5-6 and TRBJ2-1; 12 bases agree with TRBD2. Germline assignment: CDR1 SGHDT and CDR2 YYEEEE. Trimming at V came to 5 bases and at J to 7 bases, leaving 16 bases not matched to a gene. The CDR3 runs 18 residues. The CDR3 loop reads CASRRQGASGRAVNEQFF. For the CDR3, the DNA is TGTGCCAGCAGGCGACAGGGAGCTAGCGGGAGGGCCGTGAATGAGCAGTTCTTC.

The chain recombines TRBV30 with TRBJ2-7; the match to TRBD2 covers 7 bases. Per germline, CDR1 GTSNPN and CDR2 SVGIG (reference sequence). The CDR3 is made up of 15 amino acids. V was clipped by 2 bases and J by 0 bases; unmatched bases: 7. CDR3 sequence reads: CAWSRAGTNSYEQYF. Here the CDR3 DNA reads TGTGCCTGGAGTCGGGCCGGGACTAACTCCTACGAGCAGTACTTC.

V usage is TRBV29-1 and J usage is TRBJ2-5; possibly TRBD2 for D (6 bases). The V gene lost 8 bases and the J gene lost 5 bases, with 21 bases spanning the gap. CDR1 SQVTM and CDR2 ANQGSEA come from the germline V gene. The CDR3 is 14 residues long. CDR3 bases: TGCAGCCTCCAAAATGGGGTTCTAGCGGAGACCCAGTACTTC. It specifies CSLQNGVLAETQYF.

This clone was observed a few times. The V gene is TRBV14, the J gene TRBJ2-1; D gene ambiguous. The length of the CDR3 is 14 residues. The V end lost 1 base, the J end lost 7 bases, and 11 bases lay between the germline ends. CDR1 and CDR2 from the germline V gene are SGHDN and FVKESK. The CDR3, as DNA: TGTGCCAGCAGCCAAGCATCAGTGTGGAATGAGCAGTTCTTC. Amino acid sequence: CASSQASVWNEQFF.

The table lists this clone with a few counts. The V call is TRBV25-1, the J call TRBJ2-3, with D possibly TRBD1 on 5 matching bases. The CDR3 consists of 13 residues. Trimming took off 6 bases at V and 4 bases at J, with 11 bases between the two ends. The V gene's germline CDR1 is MGHDK and CDR2 SYGVNS. This CDR3 reads CASRARRADTQYF. DNA for the CDR3: TGTGCCAGCAGGGCCCGCAGGGCAGATACGCAGTATTTT.

The V gene is TRBV7-2, the J gene TRBJ2-1; tentative D call: TRBD2 (5 bases). Germline V CDR1 and CDR2: SGHTA, FQGNSA. V lost 5 bases, J lost 7 bases, and 12 bases lay in between. The CDR3 covers 13 residues. The CDR3 is CASSQDWRNEQFF. CDR3 sequence (DNA): TGTGCCAGCAGCCAAGATTGGAGGAATGAGCAGTTCTTC.